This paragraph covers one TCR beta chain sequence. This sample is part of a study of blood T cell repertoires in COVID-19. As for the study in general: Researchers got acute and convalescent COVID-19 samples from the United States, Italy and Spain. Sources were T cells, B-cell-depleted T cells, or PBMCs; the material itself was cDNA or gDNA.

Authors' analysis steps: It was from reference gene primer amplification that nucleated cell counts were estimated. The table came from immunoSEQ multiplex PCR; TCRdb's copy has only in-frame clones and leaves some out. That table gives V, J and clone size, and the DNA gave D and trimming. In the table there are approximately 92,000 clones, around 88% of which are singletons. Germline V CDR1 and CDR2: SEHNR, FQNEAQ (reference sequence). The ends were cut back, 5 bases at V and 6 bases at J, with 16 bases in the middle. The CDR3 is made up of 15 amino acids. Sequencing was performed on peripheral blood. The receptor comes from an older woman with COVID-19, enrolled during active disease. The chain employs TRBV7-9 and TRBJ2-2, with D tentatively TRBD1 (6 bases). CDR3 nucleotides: TGTGCCAGCAGCCCCAGGTCAGGGGTCGCCGGGGAGCTGTTTTTT. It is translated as CASSPRSGVAGELFF.